The 5 T cell receptor beta chains below come from one sample, sequenced in a study of shared clonotypes between healthy human individuals. Clones were sequenced by immunoSEQ multiplex PCR, and TCRdb holds only the in-frame ones, with some missing. The data contain about 2.4 million clones, approximately 94% of them singletons. Sequences were obtained from naive CD4+ T cells from PBMCs. As for subset: CD45RA+ positively selected. The receptors were gathered from a man between 18 and 29 years old in good health. Some clones in this sample may be carry-over from other donors' samples.

The genes are TRBV2 and TRBJ2-3; 9 nucleotides match TRBD2. V lost 1 base and J lost 2; bases outside the gene matches: 7. Germline V lookup: CDR1 SNHLY, CDR2 FYNNEI. This CDR3 has 17 residues. CDR3 loop: CASSEGWLAGSTDTQYF. In nucleotides, the CDR3 is TGTGCCAGCAGTGAAGGTTGGCTAGCGGGGTCCACAGATACGCAGTATTTT.

The V call is TRBV7-6, the J call TRBJ2-7, with TRBD1 matching 10 bases. Germline assignment: CDR1 SGHVS and CDR2 FNYEAQ. This CDR3 region has 13 residues. V gave up 3 bases and J gave up 6 bases; unmatched junction bases: 2. This chain's CDR3 is CASSLGQGREQYF. CDR3 sequence (DNA): TGTGCCAGCAGCTTGGGACAGGGGCGCGAGCAGTACTTC. Combining the CDR3 with reference TRBV7-6 and TRBJ2-7 gives the whole variable domain GAGVSQSPRYKVTKRGQDVALRCDPISGHVSLYWYRQALGQGPEFLTYFNYEAQQDKSGLPNDRFSAERPEGSISTLTIQRTEQRDSAMYRCASSLGQGREQYFGPGTRLTVT.

The chain has TRBV4-3 and TRBJ2-1, with a weak D call TRBD2 (6 bases). Trimming took 0 bases from V and 14 from J, leaving 17 bases between them. The length of the CDR3 is 14 residues. Germline-derived CDR1 and CDR2 are LGHNA and YSLEER. CDR3 sequence reads: CASSQEGSNGRKFF. CDR3 nucleotide sequence: TGCGCCAGCAGCCAAGAGGGGTCGAACGGGAGAAAGTTCTTC.

This chain links TRBV15 with TRBJ2-7; a possible D gene is TRBD1 (5 bases). The CDR3 length is 16 residues. V dropped 0 bases and J dropped 3 bases, with 15 bases sitting between them. The V gene's germline CDR1 is LNHNV and CDR2 YYDKDF (reference sequence). The CDR3 DNA follows: TGTGCCACCAGCAGAGATTGGAACGCAGGGCGCTACGAGCAGTACTTC. As protein: CATSRDWNAGRYEQYF. Full variable domain (remainder filled in from reference TRBV15 and TRBJ2-7): DAMVIQNPRYQVTQFGKPVTLSCSQTLNHNVMYWYQQKSSQAPKLLFHYYDKDFNNEADTPDNFQSRRPNTSFCFLDIRSPGLGDTAMYLCATSRDWNAGRYEQYFGPGTRLTVT.

About this clone: The same CDR3 arises from other DNA sequences in this sample as well. The chain has TRBV5-4 and TRBJ2-3, with unresolved D. This CDR3 is built from 13 residues. Trimming took 3 bases from V and 3 from J, leaving 8 bases between them. CDR1 is SGHNT and CDR2 is YYREEE in the germline V gene (reference sequence). The CDR3 coding sequence is TGTGCCAGCAGCTCTTCCGGGACAGATACGCAGTATTTT. Translation: CASSSSGTDTQYF.